This is a list of T cell receptor beta chains from one sample in a study of T cell changes during pregnancy in multiple sclerosis. Generated by immunoSEQ multiplex PCR, the TCRdb table keeps only in-frame clones and is missing some. The sample has about 59,000 clones; about 93% are singletons. The input for sequencing was CD4+ T cells from peripheral blood mononuclear cells, taken before pregnancy. These receptors originate from a female donor with multiple sclerosis, enrolled in a pregnancy study. Each CDR3 is given with its conserved first and last residue. The D gene is left open where the match is weak. Clone size is not always given. Where it is, it says once, few, many or a class for expanded clones.

j_call v_call d_call clone_size cdr3_nt cdr3_aa
TRBJ2-1 TRBV7-9 - once TGTGCGCAGACGTCGGACACCTACAATGAGCAGTTCTTC CAQTSDTYNEQFF
TRBJ1-1 TRBV28 TRBD1 once TGTGCCACCACAGGGGGCACTGAAGCTTTCTTT CATTGGTEAFF
TRBJ2-7 TRBV28 - - TGTGCCAGCAGGGCCTTGGAGTGGCCGGTTGTGAACGAGCAGTACTTC CASRALEWPVVNEQYF
TRBJ1-2 TRBV6-6 - - TGTGCCAGCAGTTCGGGGGGGCCTGGCTACACCTTC CASSSGGPGYTF
TRBJ2-7 TRBV6-5 TRBD1 - TGTGCCAGCAGTTACTCGACAGGGGGCTACGAGCAGTACTTC CASSYSTGGYEQYF
TRBJ2-1 TRBV29-1 TRBD2 - TGCAGCGTTACTCTAGCGGGCCCCTACAATGAGCAGTTCTTC CSVTLAGPYNEQFF
TRBJ2-2 TRBV7-9 - - TGTGCCAGCAGCTTAATGGTCGGCACCGGGGAGCTGTTTTTT CASSLMVGTGELFF
TRBJ2-4 TRBV5-4 - - TGTGCCAGCAGCTTTCAGGACAATGACATTCAGTACTTC CASSFQDNDIQYF
TRBJ2-3 TRBV7-2 - once TGTGCCAGCAGCCCGACAACAGATACGCAGTATTTT CASSPTTDTQYF
TRBJ2-1 TRBV9 TRBD2 - TGTGCCAGCAGCGTTGATCCGGGAGGGCACTACAATGAGCAGTTCTTC CASSVDPGGHYNEQFF
TRBJ2-5 TRBV6-1 TRBD2 - TGTGCCAGCGGGAGCGGGAGGGGGGAGACCCAGTACTTC CASGSGRGETQYF
TRBJ1-2 TRBV6-6 TRBD1 - TGTGCCAGCACCTACAGGGGGGACTATGGCTACACCTTC CASTYRGDYGYTF
TRBJ2-1 TRBV11-2 - - TGTGCCAGCAGCTTGTTACGTTTCGGGGAGCAGTTCTTC CASSLLRFGEQFF
TRBJ1-3 TRBV6-1 - - TGTGCCAGCAGTGAAGCCGGTAACACCATATATTTT CASSEAGNTIYF
TRBJ1-3 TRBV6-5 - - TGTGCCAGCAGCGGTGGGGCCACCTCTGGAAACACCATATATTTT CASSGGATSGNTIYF
TRBJ2-5 TRBV16 TRBD1 - TGTGCCAGCAGCCACTCCGGGACAGCACAGACCCAGTACTTC CASSHSGTAQTQYF
TRBJ2-7 TRBV7-6 TRBD1 medium-sized TGTGCCAGCAGCTTTAGACAGGGGTCGGGAGTGGAGCAGTACTTC CASSFRQGSGVEQYF
TRBJ1-2 TRBV2 - - TGTGCCAGCACCCCGAGACTCCTTTCCTGGGGCTACACCTTC CASTPRLLSWGYTF
TRBJ1-4 TRBV6-6 - - TGTGCCAGCAGAGACAAACAGGGCGGTAATGAAAAACTGTTTTTT CASRDKQGGNEKLFF
TRBJ1-1 TRBV18 - - TGTGCCAGCTCACCACAGATGCGTGCGGGCATGAACACTGAAGCTTTCTTT CASSPQMRAGMNTEAFF
TRBJ1-2 TRBV27 - - TGTGCCAGCAGTCAGGGTTTTGGCTACACCTTC CASSQGFGYTF
TRBJ2-2 TRBV6-5 TRBD2 - TGTGCCAGCAATCGACCAGCGGGAAACCCCGGGGAGCTGTTTTTT CASNRPAGNPGELFF
TRBJ2-3 TRBV14 - few TGTGCCAGCAGCCATCGGACATTCACAGATACGCAGTATTTT CASSHRTFTDTQYF
TRBJ2-1 TRBV11-2 - once TGTGCCAGCAGCTTAATCCTGGCGGGGTACAATGAGCAGTTCTTC CASSLILAGYNEQFF
TRBJ1-5 TRBV19 - - TGTGCCAGTAGTATAGTGGGGGCCGGAGCCCAGCATTTT CASSIVGAGAQHF
TRBJ2-7 TRBV14 TRBD2 - TGTGCCAGCAGCCGGGACCCGGGACTAGTGGGCCTCGAGCAGTACTTC CASSRDPGLVGLEQYF
TRBJ2-7 TRBV5-1 TRBD2 once TGCGCCAGCAGCCAACTAGCGGGAGGAATTGGATCCTACGAGCAGTACTTC CASSQLAGGIGSYEQYF
TRBJ2-7 TRBV27 - - TGTGCCAGCAGTTTTGTACAGGGCTCGTACGAGCAGTACTTC CASSFVQGSYEQYF
TRBJ1-1 TRBV5-6 - - TGTGCCAGCAGGACCCGGGGGGGGACGTACACTGAAGCTTTCTTT CASRTRGGTYTEAFF
TRBJ2-3 TRBV11-1 TRBD2 - TGTGCCAGCAGCTTCGGGACTAGCGGTTACCCAGATACGCAGTATTTT CASSFGTSGYPDTQYF
TRBJ1-4 TRBV9 - - TGTGCCAGCAGCGTAAGCGGAGGAGTAAATGAAAAACTGTTTTTT CASSVSGGVNEKLFF
TRBJ2-7 TRBV7-2 - - TGTGCCAGCAGCGGTCGGTCGTCGAGCTCCTACGAGCAGTACTTC CASSGRSSSSYEQYF
TRBJ2-7 TRBV19 - - TGTGCCACCTCAGGACTAAACTACGAGCAGTACTTC CATSGLNYEQYF
TRBJ1-1 TRBV2 TRBD1 - TGTGCCAGCAGTCCGGGACAGGGGACCACTGAAGCTTTCTTT CASSPGQGTTEAFF
TRBJ1-4 TRBV28 TRBD1 - TGTGCCAGCAGCCAAGGGGGCCAGGGGTATGCTAATGAAAAACTGTTTTTT CASSQGGQGYANEKLFF
TRBJ2-3 TRBV5-5 - - TGTGCCAGCAGCTTGTGGGAGGCCCGCACAGATACGCAGTATTTT CASSLWEARTDTQYF
TRBJ2-5 TRBV4-2 TRBD2 - TGTGCCAGCAGCCGCCAGCCTAGCGGGGGACAAGAGACCCAGTACTTC CASSRQPSGGQETQYF
TRBJ2-2 TRBV7-8 TRBD2 - TGTGCCAGCAGCTTAAGCGGGAGGAACACCGGGGAGCTGTTTTTT CASSLSGRNTGELFF
TRBJ2-7 TRBV18 TRBD1 - TGTGCCAGCTCACTCAGGACAGGGACTCCGTACGAGCAGTACTTC CASSLRTGTPYEQYF
TRBJ1-2 TRBV7-2 TRBD1 - TGTGCCAGCAGCTTAATGTCGGGACAGGGGACTATTTTTGGCTACACCTTC CASSLMSGQGTIFGYTF
TRBJ1-1 TRBV28 - - TGTGCCAGCGGTCGCGGGACGGCTCCGAACACTGAAGCTTTCTTT CASGRGTAPNTEAFF
TRBJ2-7 TRBV5-1 - - TGCGCCAGCAGCTTGGAGACAGTGCGCGAGCAGTACTTC CASSLETVREQYF
TRBJ1-5 TRBV4-1 TRBD1 - TGCGCCAGCAGCCAAGCGACAGGGCCCCAACAGCCCCAGCATTTT CASSQATGPQQPQHF
TRBJ2-7 TRBV7-9 TRBD1 - TGTGCCAGCAGCTTTTCAGGGGGAACCTACGAGCAGTACTTC CASSFSGGTYEQYF
TRBJ1-2 TRBV29-1 - once TGCAGCGTGTCCAGGGCAAGTGGCTACACCTTC CSVSRASGYTF
TRBJ1-1 TRBV6-1 - - TGTGCCAGCAGTGAAGTCATAACAAACCAAGCTTTCTTT CASSEVITNQAFF
TRBJ2-1 TRBV6-6 TRBD1 - TGTGCCAGCACCACGGGACAGGGGGCGCGGAATGAGCAGTTCTTC CASTTGQGARNEQFF
TRBJ2-7 TRBV4-2 TRBD2 - TGTGCCAGCAGCCAAGATGTCCTAGCGGGAGCATCCTACGAGCAGTACTTC CASSQDVLAGASYEQYF
TRBJ2-2 TRBV5-1 - - TGCGCCAGCAGCTGGACGGGGACCGGGGAGCTGTTTTTT CASSWTGTGELFF
TRBJ2-6 TRBV2 - - TGTGCCCGAGCCGCTTCGGGGGCCAACGTCCTGACTTTC CARAASGANVLTF
TRBJ2-3 TRBV21-1 - - TGTGCCAGCAGCAAAGCCGAGCGGGACACAGATACGCAGTATTTT CASSKAERDTDTQYF
TRBJ2-7 TRBV7-2 - - TGTGCCAGCAGCTCCCGCCGGCACGGGAGCTCCTACGAGCAGTACTTC CASSSRRHGSSYEQYF
TRBJ1-2 TRBV4-3 TRBD1 - TGCGCCAGCAGCCGGGACAGGGCCGGCTACACCTTC CASSRDRAGYTF